Reported below is one TCR beta chain. The antigen remains unidentified. These data belong to a study of persistence of HIV-infected CD4 T cells. Study details: Multiple blood draws of up to roughly 200 mL, except two donors with single leukapheresis. Study-level results: TCRbeta richness was lower in CMV- and Gag-responding cells than in anti-CD3/anti-CD28-responding cells.

Nonspecific anti-CD3/anti-CD28 bead stimulation represents the broad CD4+ T cell repertoire. Sorting of responding CD4+ T cells relied on upregulated CD40 ligand together with CD69. Germline CDR1 is SGHTA and CDR2 is FQGTGA. The V end was cut by 5 bases, the J end by 3 bases, with 21 bases between. The CDR3 sequence is 17 residues long. This was the immunoSEQ version 4 assay in survey mode. Method: immunoSEQ multiplex PCR; TCRdb's copy keeps in-frame clones and lacks some. The sample has more than 35,000 clones, more than 85% seen once. The V and J genes are TRBV7-3 and TRBJ2-3; the D gene is possibly TRBD2 (7 bases). The sequence came from an adult man with HIV who was CMV-seropositive. Sequencing was performed on CD4+ T cells sorted from PBMCs after approximately 19-hour stimulation, taken from a patient who received antiretroviral therapy. CDR3 sequence: CASSPRGGGGVTDTQYF. Written as DNA, the CDR3 is TGTGCCAGCAGCCCCCGGGGAGGGGGAGGCGTAACAGATACGCAGTATTTT.